This T cell receptor (beta chain) emerged from a study of blood T cell repertoires in COVID-19 (dated by TCRdb to 2020 to 2021). Some background on the complete study: The collaborator samples originated in the United States, Italy and Spain and spanned the acute and convalescent phases of COVID-19. Deeply sampled blood TCRbeta repertoires from subjects exposed to, actively infected with, or recovered from COVID-19 were included in the dataset. Where HLA class I and class II types were available, the types were taken from metadata supplied by the sample provider, not from assay-based typing. The prospective study material was composed of cDNA or gDNA derived from T cells, B-cell-depleted T cells, or PBMCs. The samples were drawn from two sources: the first 160 participants of the ongoing ImmuneRACE study, and some 1,300 subjects contributed by 6 global collaborators. A de-identified subject ID, COVID-19 status, age in years and sex were almost always included in the sample metadata. A freely available public database, intended as a resource for researchers studying the immune response to SARS-CoV-2, is where the repertoires were released.

Collaborating institutions collected whole blood in K2EDTA tubes following their own protocols. For TCRbeta analysis, collaborators shipped samples in one of three forms: frozen whole blood, isolated PBMCs, or DNA extracted from either of those sample types. There are 14 amino acids in the CDR3, from cysteine to phenylalanine inclusive. The CDR3 DNA has 42 bases and is translated from base 1. V sheds 5 bases and J sheds 4 bases, leaving 15 bases between their ends. As encoded in the germline V gene, CDR1 is SQVTM while CDR2 is ANQGSEA. Overall study outcomes, separate from this receptor: The quantity of clinical and demographic metadata differed by source and by participant and was supplied without curation.

TCRbeta CDR3 regions were amplified from genomic DNA using the immunoSEQ Assay, a bias-controlled multiplex PCR. On the study's bioinformatics: The number of nucleated cells in each sample was estimated from the amplification of reference gene primers within the assay. To quantify the absolute abundance of each unique TCRbeta CDR3 rearrangement, sequence reads were collapsed and filtered. Productive Simpson clonality was computed per sample as the square root of Simpson's diversity index over productive rearrangements. Not all clones reach the TCRdb copy of this immuneACCESS table, which keeps in-frame sequences only. Checked studies attribute under half of the gap to unresolved V genes and leave the rest unexplained. D and trimming were read from the DNA, whereas the V and J calls and clone size are those reported in that table. The sample table holds 70,000 or so clones, of which around 87% were seen once. The ten largest clones capture roughly 5.2% of the sample.

In the case of this clone: This receptor's antigen is unknown. Base qualities are not recorded, but no much larger clone differs from it by a single base.

This clonotype was obtained from a middle-aged man with active COVID-19. The specimen sequenced was peripheral blood. The receptor chain draws on TRBV29-1 and TRBJ2-1; a tentative D call is TRBD1 (8 bases match). The DNA reads as follows: TGCAGCGTTCTCACAGGGGGGGGTTACAATGAGCAGTTCTTC. It codes for CSVLTGGGYNEQFF.